This TCR beta chain was captured by sequencing in a study of cytomegalovirus exposure and HLA in healthy donors. The V segment lost 4 bases and the J segment 1 base; nucleotides outside the gene matches: 3. Per the germline V gene, CDR1 is SGHRS and CDR2 is YFSETQ. The CDR3 totals 15 residues. PCR amplification relied on 60 Vbeta primers (plus 13 Jbeta primers). The table came from immunoSEQ multiplex PCR; TCRdb's copy has only in-frame clones and leaves some out. The table lists about 130,000 clones. This sequence originates from a man aged 35-49 years in good health and CMV-seronegative. Material for sequencing was PBMCs. The chain employs TRBV5-1 and TRBJ1-5; TRBD1 matches 9 bases. The DNA of the CDR3 is TGCGCCAGCAGCGAGGGGACAGGGAGCAATCAGCCCCAGCATTTT. Encoded protein: CASSEGTGSNQPQHF.